The clone carrying this T cell receptor beta chain was picked up many times. Its cognate antigen is unknown. RNA served as the template for amplifying TCR beta CDR3 regions. HTBI-primed first-round RT-PCR preceded second-round multiplex PCR. TCRdb re-analysed the multiplex PCR reads in MiXCR, keeping a single row per CDR3 protein. In the table there are 200,000 to 250,000 distinct CDR3 sequences, approximately 28% of which are singletons. The sample is drawn from a study of Graves' ophthalmopathy and Graves' hyperthyroidism. General observations from the study: In predicting ophthalmopathy progression, the model reached roughly 69% sensitivity and around 72% specificity.

The CDR3 loop spans 14 amino acids. Germline V lookup: CDR1 LNHDA, CDR2 SQIVND (reference sequence). Trimming pared 8 bases from V and 3 bases from J, leaving 14 bases between. Sequenced sample: peripheral blood. The clonotype was recovered from a man aged 50-59 years with Graves' ophthalmopathy. The rearrangement joins TRBV19 to TRBJ1-5; D is perhaps TRBD1 (5 bases). CDR3 in amino acids: CASRDLDTNQPQHF. In DNA form, the CDR3 reads TGTGCCAGTCGGGACTTGGACACCAATCAGCCCCAGCATTTT. Together with reference TRBV19 and TRBJ1-5, the CDR3 gives the full variable domain: DGGITQSPKYLFRKEGQNVTLSCEQNLNHDAMYWYRQDPGQGLRLIYYSQIVNDFQKGDIAEGYSVSREKKESFPLTVTSAQKNPTAFYLCASRDLDTNQPQHFGDGTRLSIL.